This T cell receptor beta chain was sequenced for a study of OX40 agonist ivuxolimab in advanced cancers. Turning to the overall study: Ivuxolimab was a fully human IgG2 agonistic monoclonal antibody targeting the costimulatory receptor OX40 (CD134). Intravenous ivuxolimab was administered to patients every 2 weeks at six dose levels: 0.01, 0.1, 0.3, 1.5, 3 and 10 mg/kg. Of the 50 to 55 patients in dose escalation, around 20 had hepatocellular carcinoma, some 15 had melanoma, 9 had renal cell carcinoma and 9 had head and neck cancer. The dose-escalation cohort was about 87% male with a mean age of about 60 years, ranging from roughly 23 to 79. Prior anti-PD-1, anti-PD-L1 or anti-CTLA-4 therapy was permitted, and approximately 41% of dose-escalation patients had received checkpoint inhibitors. Partial responses were achieved by three dose-escalation patients, of whom one had hepatocellular carcinoma and two had cutaneous melanoma. The purpose of peripheral TCRbeta sequencing was to test whether ivuxolimab changed TCR sequence diversity and led to clonal T-cell expansion. The paper describes the monotherapy dose-escalation part (N ≈ 52 patients) of the phase I trial of ivuxolimab. What the study reported, not specific to this receptor: Low levels of normalized T-cell clonal expansion were also seen in some patients who did not respond. The antigen specificity of the peripheral T cells that underwent clonal expansion was not determined. In the 0.1-3.0 mg/kg groups, partial responders had among the lowest normalized peripheral clonal expansion, particularly in CD8+ T cells. At doses of 0.1 to 3.0 mg/kg, clonal expansion of both CD4+ and CD8+ blood T cells was observed from baseline to week 6. After ivuxolimab, more expanded clones were found on average in CD8+ T cells than in CD4+ T cells.

Patients with a history of autoimmune disease or receiving systemic immunosuppression were excluded from the trial. Peripheral blood for TCR sequencing was collected from all dose cohorts at baseline, on cycle 4 day 1, and on cycle 7 day 1. The samples were drawn from a first-in-human, open-label, multicenter phase I dose-escalation trial of ivuxolimab. Adults with locally advanced or metastatic melanoma, renal cell carcinoma, hepatocellular carcinoma or head and neck squamous cell carcinoma were enrolled in the trial. Before TCR sequencing, CD4+ T cells and CD8+ T cells from peripheral blood were sorted into separate populations. For CDR1 and CDR2, the germline V gene lists SGHVS and FQNEAQ. The germline ends are 22 bases apart after V is trimmed by 1 base and J by 3 bases. The CDR3 sequence holds 18 residues, the cysteine and phenylalanine included. Only the CDR3 portion is preserved as DNA: 54 bases, with reading frame beginning at the first base.

To sequence the TCRbeta CDR3 region, genomic DNA was isolated from the sorted cells. The immunoSEQ Assay was used to sequence the TCRbeta CDR3 regions. The immuneACCESS repertoire file appears here via TCRdb, limited to in-frame rearrangements. These files lack a portion of the clones; in checked studies, under half of the deficit traces to unresolved V genes, and the cause of the others is not known. Across this sample there are about 26,000 clones, with 70% to 80% seen only once. The ten largest clones represent about 32% of the sample. Regarding this clone: It lacks a known antigen. Base qualities are not provided; no much larger clone lies one nucleotide away.

This chain is built from TRBV7-8 and TRBJ2-7; the D gene remains uncertain. This clonotype was obtained from an adult with an advanced solid tumor such as melanoma, head and neck, liver or kidney cancer. The material sequenced was CD4+ or CD8+ T cells sorted from blood, taken in a trial of the OX40 agonist ivuxolimab. The encoded CDR3 is CASSLGPFVLYELYEQYF. The nucleotide sequence is TGTGCCAGCAGCTTAGGGCCGTTTGTCCTATATGAACTCTACGAGCAGTACTTC. The full variable domain, completed from the reference TRBV7-8 and TRBJ2-7 proteins outside the CDR3, reads GAGVSQSPRYKVAKRGQDVALRCDPISGHVSLFWYQQALGQGPEFLTYFQNEAQLDKSGLPSDRFFAERPEGSVSTLKIQRTQQEDSAVYLCASSLGPFVLYELYEQYFGPGTRLTVT.